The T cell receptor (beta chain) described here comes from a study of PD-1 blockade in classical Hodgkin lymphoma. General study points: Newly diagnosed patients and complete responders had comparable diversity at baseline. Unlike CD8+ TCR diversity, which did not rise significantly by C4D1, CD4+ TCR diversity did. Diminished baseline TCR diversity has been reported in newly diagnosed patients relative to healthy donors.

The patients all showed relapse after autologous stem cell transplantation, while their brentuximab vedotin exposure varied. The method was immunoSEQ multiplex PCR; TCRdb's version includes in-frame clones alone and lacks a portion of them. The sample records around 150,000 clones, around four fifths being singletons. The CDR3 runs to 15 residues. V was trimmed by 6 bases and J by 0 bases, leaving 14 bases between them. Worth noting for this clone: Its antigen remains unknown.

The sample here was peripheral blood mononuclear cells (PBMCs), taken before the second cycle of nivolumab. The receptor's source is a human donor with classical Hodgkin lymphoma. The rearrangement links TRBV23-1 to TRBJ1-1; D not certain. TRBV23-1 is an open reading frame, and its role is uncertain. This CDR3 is CASSPPGGMNTEAFF. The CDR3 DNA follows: TGCGCCAGCAGCCCCCCCGGCGGGATGAACACTGAAGCTTTCTTT.